These 14 T cell receptor beta chains share one sample of origin, sequenced in a study of graft-versus-host responses after intestinal transplantation. The authors combined 200,000 CFSE-labeled responder cells with 200,000 irradiated, violet-dye-labeled stimulator cells in plates. Data came from immunoSEQ multiplex PCR; TCRdb stores just in-frame clones and leaves some out. The data hold thousands of clones, with 33% observed a single time. Here the sequenced sample was alloreactive CD8+ T cells from a mixed lymphocyte reaction culture, taken before transplantation. Subset of the sample: CFSE-low proliferating T cells sorted from approximately 6-day pre-transplant mixed lymphocyte reaction (GvH or HvG direction). These receptors came from a human patient who was an organ donor for intestinal transplantation.

This clone was counted only a few times. The rearrangement links TRBV7-3 to TRBJ2-6; TRBD2 matches at 10 bases. Germline V CDR1 and CDR2: SGHTA, FQGTGA. The CDR3 extends over 22 amino acids. With V trimmed by 2 bases and J by 0 bases, 16 bases remained unmatched. The CDR3 is CASSLYHKAGLAANSGANVLTF. The CDR3 region has the DNA TGTGCCAGCAGCTTATATCATAAGGCCGGACTAGCGGCAAACTCTGGGGCCAACGTCCTGACTTTC.

This clone was observed a few times. The chain uses TRBV27 and TRBJ2-7; maybe TRBD2 (6 bases). This CDR3 is 14 amino acids long. The germline CDR1 and CDR2 sequences are MNHEY and SMNVEV (reference sequence). V shed 10 bases and J shed 1 base, with 17 bases lying between them. CDR3 residues: CATCLTGDSYEQYF. The CDR3 coding sequence is TGTGCCACCTGCTTAACGGGAGATTCCTACGAGCAGTACTTC.

This clone was recorded a few times. The rearrangement joins TRBV4-1 to TRBJ1-6, with 8 bases identical to TRBD1. V lost 1 base to trimming and J lost 10 bases; unmatched junction nucleotides: 15. The CDR3 contains 18 residues. Germline V CDR1 and CDR2: MGHRA, YSYEKL. Here the CDR3 reads CASSQGPTTGGRWSPLHF. For the CDR3, the DNA is TGCGCCAGCAGCCAAGGCCCTACAACAGGGGGACGTTGGTCACCCCTCCACTTT.

V and J are TRBV5-1 and TRBJ2-2; D might be TRBD2 (5 bases). The CDR3 is 15 amino acids. Trimming cost V 3 bases and J 0 bases, with 9 bases left between them. The germline V gene has CDR1 SGHRS and CDR2 YFSETQ. The CDR3 DNA reads as TGCGCCAGCAGCTGGGAGACCGCGAACACCGGGGAGCTGTTTTTT. Encoded protein: CASSWETANTGELFF.

The chain couples TRBV7-4 to TRBJ2-3; 13 bases fit TRBD2. The germline CDR1 and CDR2 sequences are SGHVT and SQSDAQ. With V trimmed by 4 bases and J by 3 bases, 4 bases remained unmatched. The CDR3 contains 16 residues. In nucleotides, the CDR3 is TGTGCCAGCAGCTCCACTAGCGGGGGGGCAACAGATACGCAGTATTTT. Translated, it gives CASSSTSGGATDTQYF.

The chain uses TRBV19 and TRBJ2-5, with 8 bases lining up with TRBD2. The J call may be mistaken, given a closer DNA end match to TRBJ2-7. CDR1 is LNHDA, CDR2 SQIVND, per germline (reference sequence). The CDR3 loop spans 14 amino acids. CDR3 DNA: TGTGCCAGTAGTGGGGCGGGGGGAGCCTACGAGCAGTACTTC. Translated, it gives CASSGAGGAYEQYF.

This clone was seen more than once but under ten times. The genes are TRBV7-9 and TRBJ2-1, with 11 bases lining up with TRBD2. The CDR3 contains 15 residues. Germline values: CDR1 SEHNR, CDR2 FQNEAQ (reference sequence). The V gene end was trimmed by 1 base and the J gene end by 7 bases; junction bases not matched to a gene: 3. CDR3 loop: CASSLVTSGGNEQFF. The CDR3 DNA follows: TGTGCCAGCAGCTTAGTCACTAGCGGGGGTAATGAGCAGTTCTTC.

The chain couples TRBV6-5 to TRBJ2-7; tentative D call: TRBD2 (6 bases). The CDR3 has 15 amino acids. Trimming cost V 5 bases and J 3 bases, with 17 bases left between them. Looked up from germline, CDR1 is MNHEY and CDR2 is SVGAGI. CDR3 residues: CASSPLAGGLYEQYF. The DNA for the CDR3 is TGTGCCAGCAGTCCGCTAGCCGGGGGTCTCTACGAGCAGTACTTC.

This clone is medium-sized (0.01 to 0.1%). The gene calls are TRBV11-3 and TRBJ2-3; weak D call: TRBD1 (6 bases). Germline loops: CDR1 SGHNT, CDR2 YENEEA. V was shortened by 0 bases and J by 2 bases, with 12 bases between the two germline ends. CDR3 size: 16 residues. CDR3 residues: CASSLDFGDITDTQYF. The CDR3 bases are TGTGCCAGCAGCTTAGATTTCGGGGACATCACAGATACGCAGTATTTT.

The V call is TRBV28, the J call TRBJ2-7, with TRBD1 as a possible D gene (6 bases). Germline loops: CDR1 MDHEN, CDR2 SYDVKM. The CDR3 totals 14 residues. The V end lost 5 bases, the J end lost 3 bases, and 14 bases lay between the germline ends. The CDR3 reads CASSPRDTDYEQYF. The CDR3 nucleotides read TGTGCCAGCAGTCCCCGGGACACCGACTACGAGCAGTACTTC.

This clone was picked up a small number of times. The chain's CDR3 is CAWSPSASGAFF. CDR3 nucleotides: TGTGCCTGGAGCCCCTCCGCCTCCGGGGCTTTCTTT. The chain joins TRBV30 to TRBJ1-1, with D uncertain. This CDR3 has 12 amino acids. In germline, CDR1 is GTSNPN, CDR2 SVGIG (reference sequence). V shed 3 bases and J shed 11 bases, with 16 bases lying between them.

The CDR3 DNA sequence: TGTGCCAGCAGCTTTGCGGGGGGCCCCTACCAAGAGACCCAGTACTTC. Translated: CASSFAGGPYQETQYF. This chain connects TRBV13 to TRBJ2-5; 8 nucleotides line up with TRBD2. V lost 3 bases, J lost 0 bases, and 6 bases stayed unmatched. CDR3 length: 16 amino acids. CDR1 PRHDT and CDR2 FYEKMQ come from the germline V gene (reference sequence).

CDR3 sequence reads: CASSQDWHNEQFF. CDR3 nucleotide sequence: TGTGCCAGCAGTCAGGACTGGCACAATGAGCAGTTCTTC. The chain joins TRBV6-5 to TRBJ2-1; maybe TRBD2 (5 bases). The CDR3 spans 13 residues. V dropped 5 bases and J dropped 5 bases, with 10 bases sitting between them. From germline, CDR1 is MNHEY and CDR2 SVGAGI.

This clone is labeled medium-sized. The rearrangement links TRBV7-8 to TRBJ2-7; maybe TRBD2 (5 bases). V was shortened by 3 bases and J by 5 bases, with 8 bases between the two germline ends. The germline V gene has CDR1 SGHVS and CDR2 FQNEAQ. The CDR3 consists of 12 residues. In DNA form, the CDR3 reads TGTGCCAGCAGCTTTGTCGGGGACGAGCAGTACTTC. Its protein product is CASSFVGDEQYF.